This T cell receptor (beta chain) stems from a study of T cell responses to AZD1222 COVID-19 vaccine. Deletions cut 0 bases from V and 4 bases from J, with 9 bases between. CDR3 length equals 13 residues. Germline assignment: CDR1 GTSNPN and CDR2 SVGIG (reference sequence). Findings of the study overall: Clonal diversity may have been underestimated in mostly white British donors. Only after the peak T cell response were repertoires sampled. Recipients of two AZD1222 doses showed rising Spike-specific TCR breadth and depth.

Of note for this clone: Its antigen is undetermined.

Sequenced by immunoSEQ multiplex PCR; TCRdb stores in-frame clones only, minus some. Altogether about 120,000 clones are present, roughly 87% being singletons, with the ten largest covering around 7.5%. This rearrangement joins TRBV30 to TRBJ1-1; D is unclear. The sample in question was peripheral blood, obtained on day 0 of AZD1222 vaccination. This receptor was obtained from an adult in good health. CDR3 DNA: TGTGCCTGGAGTGTTGCCCGGGGCACTGAAGCTTTCTTT. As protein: CAWSVARGTEAFF.